This T cell receptor beta chain is from a study of T cells in Graves' hyperthyroidism and ophthalmopathy. This clonotype was observed many times. RNA transcripts were the template for amplifying TCR beta CDR3 regions. The HTBI set primed first-round TCR CDR3 RT-PCR. From the multiplex PCR reads, TCRdb called clonotypes with MiXCR, one entry per CDR3 protein. The sample records over 400,000 distinct CDR3 sequences, under 25% being singletons. The source of the PBMCs was more than 9.5 ml of fresh peripheral blood. Germline lookup yields CDR1 MDHEN and CDR2 SYDVKM. Trimming shortened V by 6 bases and J by 0 bases, and 17 bases separated the two germline ends. The CDR3 runs to 16 residues.

This chain joins TRBV28 and TRBJ2-5; maybe TRBD2 (6 bases). This TCR came from a woman in her 70s with Graves' ophthalmopathy. The sequenced sample was blood. CDR3: CASSLERGTYQETQYF. The CDR3 region has the DNA TGTGCCAGCAGCCTAGAACGGGGGACGTACCAAGAGACCCAGTACTTC.